Listed here are 9 T cell receptor beta chains from one sample, sequenced in a study of blood T cell repertoires in COVID-19 (dated by TCRdb to 2018 to 2021). Libraries were constructed by the immunoSEQ multiplex PCR assay. TCRdb retrieved this table from immuneACCESS and kept in-frame rearrangements only. Not all clones are present; in checked studies, unresolved V genes account for under half, and no reason is known for the remainder. The sample records fewer than 250,000 clones, approximately 86% of which are singletons. The top ten clonotypes cover less than 5% of the sample. The sequenced sample was PBMCs or T cells enriched from blood (not recorded which). These receptors were obtained from a middle-aged woman with acute COVID-19.

The J gene is TRBJ2-2, the V gene TRBV19, with D tentatively TRBD2 (5 bases). The length of the CDR3 is 15 residues. Germline assignment: CDR1 LNHDA and CDR2 SQIVND (reference sequence). Trimming removed 6 bases from V and 4 bases from J, with 15 bases in between. The CDR3 is CASRMWASRTGELFF. In nucleotides, the CDR3 is TGTGCCAGTAGAATGTGGGCTAGCCGCACCGGGGAGCTGTTTTTT.

CDR3 in DNA: TGTGCCAGCGCGCGGGAGCAGAATGAGCAGTTCTTC. It translates to CASAREQNEQFF. This chain joins TRBV2 and TRBJ2-1; 7 bases map to TRBD2. This CDR3 has 12 amino acids. Germline V gene data show CDR1 as SNHLY and CDR2 as FYNNEI. Losses at the gene ends were 8 bases for V and 7 bases for J; bases not matched to a gene: 5. The whole variable domain, filled in from reference TRBV2 and TRBJ2-1, reads EPEVTQTPSHQVTQMGQEVILRCVPISNHLYFYWYRQILGQKVEFLVSFYNNEISEKSEIFDDQFSVERPDGSNFTLKIRSTKLEDSAMYFCASAREQNEQFFGPGTRLTVL.

V and J are TRBV19 and TRBJ2-7; TRBD2 agrees at 8 bases. The CDR3 has 15 residues. CDR1 and CDR2 (germline): LNHDA, SQIVND (reference sequence). Trimming took 4 bases from V and 3 from J; bases not matched to a gene: 8. Here the CDR3 reads CASSTLAGGSYEQYF. CDR3 nucleotide sequence: TGTGCCAGTAGTACCCTAGCGGGTGGCAGCTACGAGCAGTACTTC. The full variable domain, its missing parts supplied by reference TRBV19 and TRBJ2-7, is DGGITQSPKYLFRKEGQNVTLSCEQNLNHDAMYWYRQDPGQGLRLIYYSQIVNDFQKGDIAEGYSVSREKKESFPLTVTSAQKNPTAFYLCASSTLAGGSYEQYFGPGTRLTVT.

This clone was seen only once. This rearrangement joins TRBV10-3 to TRBJ2-5; D is unresolved. Trimming cost V 2 bases and J 5 bases, with 9 bases left between them. The germline V gene encodes CDR1 ENHRY and CDR2 SYGVKD. The CDR3 contains 13 residues. Here the CDR3 DNA reads TGTGCCATCAGTGAGACCCCCGGGGAGACCCAGTACTTC. Its translation is CAISETPGETQYF.

This chain links TRBV6-4 with TRBJ1-1, with 10 bases fitting TRBD1. The germline gives CDR1 MRHNA, CDR2 SNTAGT. The J segment lost 0 bases and the V segment lost 5 bases, leaving 3 bases of the junction unmatched. CDR3 length: 15 residues. The DNA of the CDR3 is TGTGCCAGCAGTCAGGACAGGGGGGTGAACACTGAAGCTTTCTTT. Protein: CASSQDRGVNTEAFF.

The chain joins TRBV7-3 to TRBJ2-5; 9 bases agree with TRBD2. This CDR3 contains 17 residues. The J segment lost 4 bases and the V segment lost 1 base, leaving 10 bases of the junction unmatched. Germline CDR1 is SGHTA and CDR2 is FQGTGA. CDR3 amino acids: CASSLNGGSSGIETQYF. In nucleotides, the CDR3 is TGTGCCAGCAGCTTAAATGGGGGTTCTAGCGGGATAGAGACCCAGTACTTC. Together with reference TRBV7-3 and TRBJ2-5, the CDR3 gives the full variable domain: GAGVSQTPSNKVTEKGKYVELRCDPISGHTALYWYRQSLGQGPEFLIYFQGTGAADDSGLPNDRFFAVRPEGSVSTLKIQRTERGDSAVYLCASSLNGGSSGIETQYFGPGTRLLVL.

V is TRBV6-5 and J is TRBJ1-5, with D possibly being TRBD1 (5 bases). Germline values: CDR1 MNHEY, CDR2 SVGAGI. Between the trimmed V and J ends, which lost 7 bases and 7 bases, there was a span of 14 bases. The CDR3 has 13 residues. CDR3 in amino acids: CASTRVLGQPQHF. The CDR3 DNA sequence: TGTGCCAGCACCAGGGTGTTGGGCCAGCCCCAGCATTTT.

The table lists this clone with a few counts. This rearrangement joins TRBV19 to TRBJ1-1; 8 bases are a match to TRBD1. The CDR3 runs to 14 residues. After removal of 6 bases from V and 8 bases from J, the junction contained 11 bases not matched to a gene. Germline values: CDR1 LNHDA, CDR2 SQIVND (reference sequence). The CDR3 sequence is CASRDPGQGREAFF. Written as DNA, the CDR3 is TGTGCCAGTAGGGACCCAGGACAGGGAAGAGAAGCTTTCTTT.

The chain combines TRBV27 with TRBJ2-7, with D perhaps matching TRBD2 (6 bases). The CDR3 is made up of 15 amino acids. CDR1 is MNHEY, CDR2 SMNVEV, per germline (reference sequence). Trimming removed 0 bases at V and 1 base at J, with 10 bases between. The chain's CDR3 is CASSLSGLRSYEQYF. The DNA of the CDR3 is TGTGCCAGCAGTTTATCGGGACTTCGGTCCTACGAGCAGTACTTC.